This T cell receptor (beta chain) was sequenced during a study of cytomegalovirus exposure and HLA in healthy donors. General study findings and limits: The study put under 200 TCR beta chains on its list as cytomegalovirus-associated. The study found most TCR sequences rare, yet found some public TCRs in many donors. Testing in vitro showed a few CMV-associated chains specific for CMV antigens.

The V and J ends lost 6 bases and 4 bases, in that order; junction bases with no gene match: 16. Per the germline V gene, CDR1 is MNHEY and CDR2 is SMNVEV (reference sequence). The CDR3 contains 18 residues. Details on this clone: Its target is not known.

TCRdb keeps only in-frame clones here, not all; method: immunoSEQ multiplex PCR. The sample contains under 250,000 clones, roughly 83% of which appear only once. The sequence was collected from a woman under 30 in good health and CMV-seronegative. The specimen sequenced was PBMCs. The V gene is TRBV27, the J gene TRBJ2-3; 10 bases line up with TRBD1. As DNA, the CDR3 is TGTGCCAGCAGCCCCCATCCCGGACAGGGGGGTTTGGCAGATACGCAGTATTTT. Translating it yields CASSPHPGQGGLADTQYF.